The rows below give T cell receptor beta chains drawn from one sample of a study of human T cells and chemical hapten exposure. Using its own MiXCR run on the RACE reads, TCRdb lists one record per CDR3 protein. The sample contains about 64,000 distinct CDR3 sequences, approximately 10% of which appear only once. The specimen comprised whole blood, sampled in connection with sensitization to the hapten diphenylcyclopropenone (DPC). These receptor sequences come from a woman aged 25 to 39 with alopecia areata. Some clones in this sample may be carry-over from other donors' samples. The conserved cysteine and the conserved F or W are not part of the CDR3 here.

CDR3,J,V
ASSERTDYNSPLH,TRBJ1-6,TRBV9
ASTPGEGRVIDTQY,TRBJ2-3,TRBV7-9
SAGLLRAQTQY,TRBJ2-5,TRBV20-1
RAQGGEEKLF,TRBJ1-4,TRBV20-1
ASSDRTGDSYEQY,TRBJ2-7,TRBV11-1
ASSLPRSYNEQF,TRBJ2-1,TRBV7-9
ASSAGGTGNNEQF,TRBJ2-1,TRBV12-3/TRBV12-4
ASSFNIREGPGNEQF,TRBJ2-1,TRBV7-2
SARELGQPNQPQH,TRBJ1-5,TRBV20-1
SVRARRGDEQF,TRBJ2-1,TRBV29-1
ASSEVPRGAETQY,TRBJ2-5,TRBV2
ASRYGQGGQPQH,TRBJ1-5,TRBV12-3/TRBV12-4
ASSYSSGTGKGYT,TRBJ1-2,TRBV6-2/TRBV6-3
ASSRFPSTDTQY,TRBJ2-3,TRBV14
ASSLGQTLDGQY,TRBJ2-7,TRBV5-1
ASSSLPSASADNEQF,TRBJ2-1,TRBV6-5
ASSLEADSYEQY,TRBJ2-7,TRBV5-1
ASNPTANTEAF,TRBJ1-1,TRBV6-2/TRBV6-3
ASSLEGRPGELF,TRBJ2-2,TRBV11-3
ASSYVSAEAF,TRBJ1-1,TRBV6-7
ASSRYGLGEETQY,TRBJ2-5,TRBV7-2
SVGEQGAGYGYT,TRBJ1-2,TRBV29-1
ASSLGLYGYT,TRBJ1-2,TRBV28
ASSFNDRDHGYT,TRBJ1-2,TRBV11-2
SVDRRTGGSYEQY,TRBJ2-7,TRBV29-1
ASMRYRGSNQPQH,TRBJ1-5,TRBV6-5
ASSSGQGVFGNQPQH,TRBJ1-5,TRBV2
ASSLEGTVYGYT,TRBJ1-2,TRBV5-1
ASSSRDLNSPLH,TRBJ1-6,TRBV7-9
ASTIQGNLYNEQF,TRBJ2-1,TRBV19
SVALAAGEQY,TRBJ2-7,TRBV29-1
STTQDTQY,TRBJ2-3,TRBV29-1
ASSVRAGVTGELF,TRBJ2-2,TRBV9
ASSYRLQLNTEAF,TRBJ1-1,TRBV6-2/TRBV6-3
ASSFGDYPDTLY,TRBJ2-3,TRBV7-9
ASRPTGNQETQY,TRBJ2-5,TRBV6-2/TRBV6-3
ASSRGVVDTQY,TRBJ2-3,TRBV7-2
ASSRTGPSEAF,TRBJ1-1,TRBV25-1
ASSAAPNSNQPQH,TRBJ1-5,TRBV9
AWKEQRSSYNEQF,TRBJ2-1,TRBV30
SVLVTVHEQY,TRBJ2-7,TRBV29-1
ASSPPPAGNTGELF,TRBJ2-2,TRBV18
SVAYSGANVLT,TRBJ2-6,TRBV29-1